This T cell receptor beta chain was profiled in a study of OX40 agonist ivuxolimab in advanced cancers. At the level of the study: The diagnoses of dose-escalation patients were hepatocellular carcinoma, melanoma, renal cell or head and neck cancer. General study findings and limits: Also showing low normalized T-cell clonal expansion were some of the nonresponders.

For this clone: The antigen is not known.

Any history of autoimmune disease or systemic immunosuppression disqualified patients. The CDR3 has 15 amino acids. Germline V gene data show CDR1 as SEHNR and CDR2 as FQNEAQ (reference sequence). With V trimmed by 1 base and J by 6 bases, 6 bases remained unmatched. TCRdb keeps only in-frame clones here, not all; method: immunoSEQ multiplex PCR. The repertoire has just over 90,000 clones, roughly nine tenths of them found once; the top ten carry 3.4%. This sequence was found in an adult with an advanced solid tumor such as melanoma, head and neck, liver or kidney cancer. The specimen was CD4+ or CD8+ T cells sorted from blood, collected in a trial of the OX40 agonist ivuxolimab. V is TRBV7-9 and J is TRBJ2-5; TRBD1 aligns across 9 bases. CDR3 amino acids: CASSLGITGGKTQYF. For the CDR3, the DNA is TGTGCCAGCAGCTTAGGGATCACAGGGGGCAAGACCCAGTACTTC.